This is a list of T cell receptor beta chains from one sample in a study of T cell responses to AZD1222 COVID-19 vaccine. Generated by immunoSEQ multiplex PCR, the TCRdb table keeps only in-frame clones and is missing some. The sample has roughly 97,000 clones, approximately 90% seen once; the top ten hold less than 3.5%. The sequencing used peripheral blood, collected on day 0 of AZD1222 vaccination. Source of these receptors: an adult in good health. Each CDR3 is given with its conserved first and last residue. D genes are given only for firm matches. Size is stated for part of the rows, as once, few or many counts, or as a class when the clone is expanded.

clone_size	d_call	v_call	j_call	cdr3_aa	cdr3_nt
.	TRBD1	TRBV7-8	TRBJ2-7	CASKGRGLAYEQYF	TGTGCCAGCAAAGGCAGGGGGCTCGCCTACGAGCAGTACTTC
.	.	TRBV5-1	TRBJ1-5	CASSPGGADNQPQHF	TGCGCCAGCAGCCCCGGGGGGGCGGACAATCAGCCCCAGCATTTT
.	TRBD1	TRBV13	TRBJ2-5	CASSIDRGQETQYF	TGTGCCAGCAGTATCGACAGGGGGCAAGAGACCCAGTACTTC
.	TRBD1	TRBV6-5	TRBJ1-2	CASSTTGLGYGYTF	TGTGCCAGCAGTACGACAGGGTTGGGCTATGGCTACACCTTC
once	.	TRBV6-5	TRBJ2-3	CASSYSTATDTQYF	TGTGCCAGCAGTTACTCGACTGCCACAGATACGCAGTATTTT
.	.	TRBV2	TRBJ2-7	CASNPKSSYEQYF	TGTGCCAGCAACCCGAAAAGCTCCTACGAGCAGTACTTC
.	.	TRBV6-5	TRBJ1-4	CASSRGVANEKLFF	TGTGCCAGCAGTAGGGGAGTGGCTAATGAAAAACTGTTTTTT
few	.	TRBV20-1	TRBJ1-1	CSASIQNTEAFF	TGCAGTGCTAGTATACAGAACACTGAAGCTTTCTTT
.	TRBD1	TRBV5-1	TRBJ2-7	CASSLTGDEQYF	TGCGCCAGCAGCTTGACAGGGGACGAGCAGTACTTC
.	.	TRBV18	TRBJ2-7	CASSLGHASSYEQYF	TGTGCCAGCTCACTAGGACACGCGAGCTCCTACGAGCAGTACTTC
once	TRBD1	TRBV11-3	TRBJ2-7	CASSSPGQGYHEQYF	TGTGCCAGCAGCTCCCCGGGACAGGGCTACCACGAGCAGTACTTC